The rows below give T cell receptor beta chains drawn from one sample of a study of blood T cells in healthy people across ages. TCRdb processed the 5' RACE reads anew with MiXCR; each CDR3 protein has one entry. The table records over a million distinct CDR3 sequences, 40% to 45% of them present only once. The specimen was blood. The receptors were gathered from a woman under 30 in good health. Each CDR3 is given without its conserved first and last residue. Fields, in order: CDR3 length, V gene, J gene, CDR3 protein.

len: 13
v_gene: TRBV7-9
j_gene: TRBJ1-2
CDR3aa: ASSTSRTVNYGYT

len: 14
v_gene: TRBV29-1
j_gene: TRBJ2-1
CDR3aa: SVDGLAGGHYNEQF

len: 12
v_gene: TRBV27
j_gene: TRBJ2-7
CDR3aa: ASSFSGSSYEQY

len: 14
v_gene: TRBV18
j_gene: TRBJ2-5
CDR3aa: ASSPRRGTAEETQY

len: 14
v_gene: TRBV19
j_gene: TRBJ2-1
CDR3aa: ASSIVGTSIYNEQF

len: 14
v_gene: TRBV4-3
j_gene: TRBJ2-1
CDR3aa: ASSQDRGSFYNEQF

len: 10
v_gene: TRBV20-1
j_gene: TRBJ1-5
CDR3aa: SAPYSNQPQH

len: 16
v_gene: TRBV27
j_gene: TRBJ2-7
CDR3aa: ASSLKGLARSASYEQY

len: 13
v_gene: TRBV20-1
j_gene: TRBJ1-2
CDR3aa: SARGPQGANYGYT

len: 11
v_gene: TRBV5-1
j_gene: .
CDR3aa: ASSFPDRAEQY

len: 13
v_gene: TRBV7-2
j_gene: TRBJ1-5
CDR3aa: ASSLVSGLDQPQH

len: 12
v_gene: TRBV12-3/TRBV12-4
j_gene: TRBJ1-2
CDR3aa: ASSQKGPLPGYT

len: 12
v_gene: TRBV9
j_gene: TRBJ2-3
CDR3aa: ASSVSGGLDTQY

len: 10
v_gene: TRBV6-2/TRBV6-3
j_gene: TRBJ2-1
CDR3aa: ASSRDYDEQF

len: 11
v_gene: TRBV30
j_gene: TRBJ1-2
CDR3aa: AWSPTGTYGYT

len: 14
v_gene: TRBV7-2
j_gene: TRBJ1-5
CDR3aa: ASSYPGQGHYQPQH

len: 15
v_gene: TRBV7-2
j_gene: TRBJ1-2
CDR3aa: ASSLYSGTASNYGYT

len: 14
v_gene: TRBV21-1
j_gene: TRBJ2-7
CDR3aa: ASSKAVGTINYEQY

len: 14
v_gene: TRBV12-3/TRBV12-4
j_gene: TRBJ2-5
CDR3aa: ASSSSSGGDSETQY

len: 11
v_gene: TRBV20-1
j_gene: TRBJ2-7
CDR3aa: SARKDGSYEQY

len: 12
v_gene: TRBV14
j_gene: TRBJ2-7
CDR3aa: ACSQDRSSYEQY

len: 12
v_gene: TRBV20-1
j_gene: TRBJ1-2
CDR3aa: SAREAWGNYGYT

len: 14
v_gene: TRBV4-3
j_gene: TRBJ2-5
CDR3aa: ASSQGSSGGQETQY

len: 13
v_gene: TRBV9
j_gene: TRBJ2-7
CDR3aa: ASSLNPHLPYEQY

len: 9
v_gene: TRBV20-1
j_gene: TRBJ2-5
CDR3aa: SALHPYEQY

len: 13
v_gene: TRBV25-1
j_gene: .
CDR3aa: ASSDSAGGVYEQY

len: 13
v_gene: TRBV5-1
j_gene: TRBJ1-3
CDR3aa: ASSYMTGAGNTIY

len: 19
v_gene: TRBV6-5
j_gene: TRBJ2-3
CDR3aa: ASSSPKPGLAGVVSTDTQY

len: 10
v_gene: TRBV29-1
j_gene: TRBJ1-1
CDR3aa: SVELIRTEAF

len: 13
v_gene: TRBV13
j_gene: TRBJ1-1
CDR3aa: ASSSQGALNTEAF

len: 17
v_gene: TRBV27
j_gene: TRBJ2-1
CDR3aa: ASRGSGTSWISSYNEQF

len: 11
v_gene: TRBV27
j_gene: TRBJ2-1
CDR3aa: ASSWAANNEQF

len: 13
v_gene: TRBV29-1
j_gene: TRBJ2-3
CDR3aa: SVERSLAGTDTQY

len: 12
v_gene: TRBV7-2
j_gene: TRBJ2-1
CDR3aa: ASSLGSSLGGLF

len: 12
v_gene: TRBV27
j_gene: TRBJ2-7
CDR3aa: ASSVTEQGYEQY

len: 12
v_gene: TRBV6-2/TRBV6-3
j_gene: TRBJ2-1
CDR3aa: ASTIEGGWNEQF

len: 15
v_gene: TRBV6-6
j_gene: TRBJ1-2
CDR3aa: ASSYSIFSSTDYGYT

len: 11
v_gene: TRBV27
j_gene: TRBJ2-3
CDR3aa: ASSSTSADTQY

len: 12
v_gene: TRBV9
j_gene: TRBJ2-1
CDR3aa: ASSVGTRYNEQF

len: 11
v_gene: TRBV6-5
j_gene: TRBJ2-1
CDR3aa: ASSRTGFHEQF

len: 16
v_gene: TRBV20-1
j_gene: TRBJ2-5
CDR3aa: SARGFRTSGGASETQY

len: 15
v_gene: TRBV15
j_gene: TRBJ2-1
CDR3aa: ATSRDLGRSSYNEQF

len: 17
v_gene: TRBV7-9
j_gene: TRBJ2-1
CDR3aa: ASGSFARGGLSSYNEQF

len: 10
v_gene: TRBV20-1
j_gene: TRBJ2-1
CDR3aa: SARRGWTEQF

len: 13
v_gene: TRBV20-1
j_gene: TRBJ2-3
CDR3aa: SARDRQTSTDTQY

len: 11
v_gene: TRBV4-3
j_gene: TRBJ2-1
CDR3aa: ASSRQRENEQF

len: 9
v_gene: TRBV29-1
j_gene: TRBJ1-1
CDR3aa: SSQLPTEAF

len: 16
v_gene: TRBV7-9
j_gene: TRBJ1-4
CDR3aa: ASSPNRGRGTTNEKLF

len: 15
v_gene: TRBV5-1
j_gene: TRBJ1-1
CDR3aa: ASSLSGLWGKDTEAF

len: 8
v_gene: TRBV6-1
j_gene: TRBJ1-1
CDR3aa: ASSQRRAF

len: 14
v_gene: TRBV20-1
j_gene: TRBJ2-5
CDR3aa: SAREVVRGMGGTQY

len: 12
v_gene: TRBV2
j_gene: TRBJ2-3
CDR3aa: VAPIAGGTDTQY

len: 11
v_gene: TRBV6-5
j_gene: TRBJ2-2
CDR3aa: ASSYQDTGELF

len: 11
v_gene: TRBV14
j_gene: TRBJ2-1
CDR3aa: ASSRYRDSEQF

len: 11
v_gene: TRBV30
j_gene: TRBJ2-1
CDR3aa: AWSDDRSNEQF